The 4 T cell receptor beta chains given below trace back to one sample, sequenced in a study of T cell responses to AZD1222 COVID-19 vaccine. Measured with immunoSEQ multiplex PCR; TCRdb has only the in-frame clones, and not every one. Of about 130,000 clones listed, over 85% are singletons. The source material was peripheral blood, sampled on day 0 of AZD1222 vaccination. The receptors originated from an adult in good health.

The chain recombines TRBV7-2 with TRBJ2-3, with TRBD1 matching over 11 bases. Losses at the gene ends were 1 base for V and 7 bases for J; bases not matched to a gene: 7. CDR1 and CDR2 (germline): SGHTA, FQGNSA. The CDR3 contains 16 residues. The CDR3 DNA follows: TGTGCCAGCAGCTTAGTTGGGACAGGGGGACCGTATACGCAGTATTTT. It yields the protein CASSLVGTGGPYTQYF.

The genes are TRBV7-8 and TRBJ1-5, with 8 bases that match TRBD1. This CDR3 contains 14 residues. V lost 5 bases to trimming and J lost 3 bases; unmatched junction nucleotides: 3. Germline assignment: CDR1 SGHVS and CDR2 FQNEAQ. In DNA, the CDR3 is TGTGCCAGCAGCCGGACAGGGAACAATCAGCCCCAGCATTTT. Protein product: CASSRTGNNQPQHF.

The chain is built from TRBV2 and TRBJ1-2; D gene uncertain. The CDR3 spans 12 residues. Per germline, CDR1 SNHLY and CDR2 FYNNEI. V was pared by 6 bases and J by 8 bases, with 13 bases between. The CDR3 is CASSGTSAGYTF. DNA for the CDR3: TGTGCCAGCAGCGGTACCTCCGCCGGCTACACCTTC.

The V call is TRBV27, the J call TRBJ1-4; 7 bases match TRBD1. CDR3 length: 16 amino acids. Per germline, CDR1 MNHEY and CDR2 SMNVEV (reference sequence). V shed 6 bases, J shed 4 bases, and the junction held 11 bases outside the gene matches. CDR3 bases: TGTGCCAGCAGCACAGACAGGGAGATTGGTAATGAAAAACTGTTTTTT. This encodes CASSTDREIGNEKLFF.